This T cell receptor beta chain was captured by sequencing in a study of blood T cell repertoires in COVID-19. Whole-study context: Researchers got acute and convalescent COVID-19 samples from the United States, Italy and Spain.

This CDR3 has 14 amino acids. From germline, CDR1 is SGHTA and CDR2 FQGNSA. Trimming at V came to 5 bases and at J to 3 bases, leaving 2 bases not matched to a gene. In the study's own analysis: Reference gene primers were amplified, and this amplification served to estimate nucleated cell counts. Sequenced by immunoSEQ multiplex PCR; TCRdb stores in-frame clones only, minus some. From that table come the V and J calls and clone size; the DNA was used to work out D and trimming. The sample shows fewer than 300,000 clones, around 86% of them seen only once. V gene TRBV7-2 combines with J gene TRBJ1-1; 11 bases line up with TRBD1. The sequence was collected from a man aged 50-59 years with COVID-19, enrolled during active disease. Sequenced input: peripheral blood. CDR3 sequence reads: CASSRDRGDTEAFF. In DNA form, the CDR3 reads TGTGCCAGCAGCCGGGACAGGGGGGACACTGAAGCTTTCTTT.